A single sample gave rise to the 28 T cell receptor beta chains below, sequenced in a study of T cells in Graves' hyperthyroidism and ophthalmopathy (dated 2019 in TCRdb). The library was prepared using multiplex PCR. The sequencer was an Illumina HiSeq 2000. Amplification of TCR beta CDR3 regions was carried out from RNA transcripts. The first round of RT-PCR for the TCR CDR3 was performed with the HTBI primer set and the Qiagen OneStep RT-PCR kit. The public reads were reanalyzed by TCRdb: fastp trimming at Q25, MiXCR alignment, in-frame beta chains only. Identical CDR3 proteins give one entry, which carries the most common genes and DNA. In all, the sample holds about 280,000 distinct CDR3 sequences, and 25% to 30% of those were seen once. The top ten clonotypes cover approximately 25% of the sample. Sequencing was done on a sample of blood. Receptor source: a man aged 35-49 years with Graves' hyperthyroidism that later progressed to Graves' ophthalmopathy.

There are many counts of this clonotype. This chain joins TRBV12-3 or TRBV12-4 and TRBJ2-7; 8 bases align to TRBD2. V dropped 6 bases and J dropped 4; count of bases not matched to a gene: 11. This CDR3 has 15 amino acids. The CDR3 nucleotides read TGTGCCAGCAGGCCCGTAGGGAGACTAGCGTACGAGCAGTACTTC. It is translated as CASRPVGRLAYEQYF.

V usage is TRBV15 and J usage is TRBJ1-5, with 7 bases that match TRBD1. Trimming at V came to 4 bases and at J to 0 bases, leaving 3 bases not matched to a gene. Germline CDR1 and CDR2: LNHNV and YYDKDF (reference sequence). This CDR3 comprises 15 residues. The CDR3 sequence is CATSKQGSSNQPQHF. CDR3 nucleotides: TGTGCCACCAGCAAACAGGGGAGTAGCAATCAGCCCCAGCATTTT.

This clonotype was detected only a few times. This chain uses TRBV6-1 with TRBJ2-7, with TRBD2 matching over 9 bases. V shed 6 bases, J shed 0 bases, and the junction held 6 bases outside the gene matches. CDR3 length equals 15 residues. Germline CDR1 reads MNHNS; CDR2 reads SASEGT. The CDR3 reads CASRRLAESSYEQYF. As DNA, the CDR3 is TGTGCCAGCAGGAGACTAGCGGAAAGCTCCTACGAGCAGTACTTC.

This clonotype was seen many times. The chain links TRBV11-2 to TRBJ1-2, with a possible D match to TRBD1 (5 bases). V was clipped by 3 bases and J by 3 bases, with 8 bases between them. The CDR3 length is 13 residues. Germline assignment: CDR1 SGHAT and CDR2 FQNNGV. CDR3 bases: TGTGCCAGCAGCTTCGGAGGGGACTATGGCTACACCTTC. Protein: CASSFGGDYGYTF.

This clonotype was picked up many times. This rearrangement joins TRBV4-1 to TRBJ1-2; D remains unclear. The CDR3 is 12 amino acids. CDR1 and CDR2 from the germline V gene are MGHRA and YSYEKL. Trimming removed 0 bases from V and 7 bases from J, with 6 bases in between. CDR3 amino acids: CASSQEWGGYTF. The CDR3 DNA sequence: TGCGCCAGCAGCCAAGAATGGGGTGGCTACACCTTC.

There are many counts of this clonotype. This chain joins TRBV6-5 and TRBJ2-2, with 9 bases identical to TRBD2. This CDR3 contains 15 residues. Unmatched junction bases numbered 11, after V lost 11 bases and J lost 4 bases. CDR1 and CDR2 (germline): MNHEY, SVGAGI. The CDR3 sequence: CAGGSAGGPTGELFF. CDR3 coding DNA: TGTGCCGGGGGGTCAGCGGGAGGCCCCACCGGGGAGCTGTTTTTT.

This clonotype was detected many times. The V call is TRBV6-2 or TRBV6-3, the J call TRBJ1-1; a possible D gene is TRBD1 (5 bases). V gave up 5 bases and J gave up 6 bases, with 19 bases separating them. This CDR3 region has 15 residues. Germline CDR1 is MNHEY and CDR2 is SVGEGT. The CDR3 sequence is CASSALTGGLAEAFF. In DNA, the CDR3 is TGTGCCAGCAGTGCCCTCACGGGGGGACTCGCTGAAGCTTTCTTT.

Worth noting for this clonotype: Given a much more abundant clone one base away, this may be a read error. The chain has TRBV3-1 and TRBJ2-5, with TRBD1 as a possible D gene (5 bases). Germline V CDR1 and CDR2: LGHDT, YNNKEL (reference sequence). The V end was cut by 1 base, the J end by 3 bases, with 9 bases between. CDR3 length: 14 residues. The CDR3 spells CASSQGWGEETQYF. The DNA for the CDR3 is TGTGCCAGCAGCCAAGGGTGGGGCGAAGAGACCCAGTACTTC.

This clonotype was counted ten times or more. The chain carries TRBV20-1 and TRBJ2-7, with 8 bases fitting TRBD2. V lost 3 bases to trimming and J lost 6 bases; unmatched junction nucleotides: 16. Germline CDR1 reads DFQATT; CDR2 reads SNEGSKA (reference sequence). The CDR3 totals 16 residues. This chain's CDR3 is CSASQVQTEGLVEQYF. CDR3 DNA: TGCAGTGCTAGTCAAGTCCAGACAGAGGGACTAGTCGAGCAGTACTTC.

This clonotype has a count of ten or more. The gene calls are TRBV5-1 and TRBJ1-1, with a weak D call TRBD1 (6 bases). Trimming stripped 3 bases from V and 1 base from J, with 16 bases between. The germline gives CDR1 SGHRS, CDR2 YFSETQ. CDR3 size: 16 residues. For the CDR3, the DNA is TGCGCCAGCAGCTCGCCTGTGGGACACCAGAACACTGAAGCTTTCTTT. It is translated as CASSSPVGHQNTEAFF.

The V call is TRBV10-3, the J call TRBJ1-2; no reliable D call. The CDR3 is 12 residues long. CDR1 is ENHRY and CDR2 is SYGVKD in the germline V gene. Trimming removed 3 bases at V and 4 bases at J, with 6 bases between. CDR3 amino acids: CAISDSFYGYTF. For the CDR3, the DNA is TGTGCCATCAGTGACAGCTTCTATGGCTACACCTTC.

This clonotype occurred many times. The chain is built from TRBV6-5 and TRBJ1-3; D possibly corresponds to TRBD1 (5 bases). The CDR3 contains 15 residues. Looked up from germline, CDR1 is MNHEY and CDR2 is SVGAGI. Trimming cost V 6 bases and J 4 bases, with 16 bases left between them. This chain's CDR3 is CASSPPRGYGNTIYF. The CDR3 DNA reads as TGTGCCAGCAGCCCTCCGAGGGGCTACGGAAACACCATATATTTT.

This clonotype was found many times. The chain links TRBV11-2 to TRBJ2-6; D unclear. The CDR3 sequence is 16 residues long. Trimming pared 2 bases from V and 2 bases from J, leaving 10 bases between. In germline, CDR1 is SGHAT, CDR2 FQNNGV. The CDR3 sequence: CASSLRVAAGANVLTF. The CDR3 DNA reads as TGTGCCAGCAGCTTAAGGGTGGCAGCTGGGGCCAACGTCCTGACTTTC.

This clonotype came up many times. The chain is built from TRBV20-1 and TRBJ2-2; 9 bases map to TRBD2. CDR3 size: 16 residues. V shed 0 bases and J 7 bases; nucleotides not matched to a gene: 9. The germline V gene encodes CDR1 DFQATT and CDR2 SNEGSKA (reference sequence). As DNA, the CDR3 is TGCAGTGCTAGAGATCTGACTAGCGGAGCCGGCGGGGAGCTGTTTTTT. Amino acids: CSARDLTSGAGGELFF.

In the case of this clonotype: This may arise from a read error, as a much more abundant clone is one base away. The rearrangement uses TRBV29-1 and TRBJ2-2, with 7 bases lining up with TRBD2. This CDR3 spans 16 amino acids. CDR1 and CDR2 (germline): SQVTM, ANQGSEA. CDR3 residues: CSVVAGVSANTGEMFF. For the CDR3, the DNA is TGCAGCGTTGTTGCGGGAGTATCCGCGAACACCGGGGAGATGTTTTTT.

This clonotype was observed at least ten times. This rearrangement joins TRBV4-1 to TRBJ1-1; D gene uncertain. CDR1 and CDR2 (germline): MGHRA, YSYEKL. The CDR3 loop spans 17 amino acids. V shed 2 bases and J shed 1 base, with 17 bases lying between them. The CDR3 nucleotides read TGCGCCAGCAGCCAACCCTTATCGAGAAGAGAGAACACTGAAGCTTTCTTT. Amino acid sequence: CASSQPLSRRENTEAFF.

The chain combines TRBV6-1 with TRBJ2-6; no firm D call. V lost 3 bases to trimming and J lost 4 bases, with 10 bases between them. The V gene's germline CDR1 is MNHNS and CDR2 SASEGT. This CDR3 has 15 amino acids. CDR3 region: CASSDDPTGANVLTF. As DNA, the CDR3 is TGTGCCAGCAGTGACGATCCGACCGGGGCCAACGTCCTGACTTTC.

In this sample, this clonotype turned up many times. The junction does not match germline at one end; this may be a read error. The V call is TRBV20-1, the J call TRBJ1-2; D might be TRBD1 (6 bases). Looked up from germline, CDR1 is DFQATT and CDR2 is SNEGSKA (reference sequence). This CDR3 region has 12 residues. The CDR3: CGALGGYYGYTF. DNA of the CDR3: TGCGGTGCTCTAGGGGGGTACTATGGCTACACCTTC.

This rearrangement joins TRBV28 to TRBJ1-3; D is unresolved. The CDR3 covers 15 residues. Trimming shortened V by 5 bases and J by 2 bases, and 13 bases separated the two germline ends. Germline V lookup: CDR1 MDHEN, CDR2 SYDVKM. CDR3 region: CASSPPVGTGNTIYF. CDR3 DNA: TGTGCCAGCAGTCCTCCCGTGGGAACTGGAAACACCATATATTTT.

In this sample, this clonotype turned up many times. The chain uses TRBV5-1 and TRBJ2-5, with D maybe TRBD2 (6 bases). V gave up 3 bases and J gave up 5 bases, with 23 bases separating them. This CDR3 has 17 amino acids. The germline CDR1 and CDR2 sequences are SGHRS and YFSETQ. The CDR3 here is CASSSLRDGGSGETQYF. DNA of the CDR3: TGCGCCAGCAGCTCGCTGAGGGATGGAGGGTCGGGGGAGACCCAGTACTTC.

This clonotype occurred many times. V usage is TRBV29-1 and J usage is TRBJ2-2; TRBD2 aligns across 7 bases. V was pared by 5 bases and J by 0 bases, with 3 bases of the junction left unmatched. Germline values: CDR1 SQVTM, CDR2 ANQGSEA. The CDR3 extends over 14 amino acids. The CDR3 DNA follows: TGCAGCGTTCAGCGGGACCCGAACACCGGGGAGCTGTTTTTT. Translating gives CSVQRDPNTGELFF.

The rearrangement links TRBV4-1 to TRBJ1-6; 7 bases align to TRBD1. The J segment lost 9 bases and the V segment lost 1 base, leaving 3 bases of the junction unmatched. Germline lookup yields CDR1 MGHRA and CDR2 YSYEKL. The CDR3 totals 14 residues. CDR3 in amino acids: CASSQGDRVSPLHF. CDR3 in DNA: TGCGCCAGCAGCCAAGGAGACAGGGTTTCACCCCTCCACTTT.

This clonotype was seen repeatedly, ten times or more. The rearrangement uses TRBV12-3 or TRBV12-4 and TRBJ1-5, with TRBD1 identical over 7 bases. The CDR3 is made up of 16 amino acids. J was trimmed by 2 bases and V by 6 bases; bases with no gene match: 10. The CDR3 region has the DNA TGTGCCAGCAGCGACCGGGTCACAGGGGGCAATCAGCCCCAGCATTTT. Translating it yields CASSDRVTGGNQPQHF.

In its sample, this clonotype was seen many times. The chain couples TRBV5-1 to TRBJ1-1; D ambiguous. Germline CDR1 SGHRS, CDR2 YFSETQ. The CDR3 covers 15 residues. V lost 0 bases and J lost 2, with 11 bases in between. The CDR3 DNA is TGCGCCAGCAGCTTGGCCCCGGGCCGAAACACTGAAGCTTTCTTT. Protein sequence: CASSLAPGRNTEAFF.

The genes are TRBV20-1 and TRBJ2-5; 10 bases match TRBD2. Germline CDR1 and CDR2: DFQATT and SNEGSKA (reference sequence). The CDR3 totals 16 residues. J lost 2 bases, V lost 0 bases, and 6 bases had no gene match. CDR3 in amino acids: CSAREGSGGAQETQYF. The CDR3 coding sequence is TGCAGTGCTAGAGAAGGGAGCGGGGGGGCTCAAGAGACCCAGTACTTC.

Note on this clonotype: Because the CDR3 is missing its conserved closing phenylalanine or tryptophan, this is likely a read error. This sequence joins TRBV9 and TRBJ2-2; D is ambiguous. The CDR3 contains 14 residues. Per germline, CDR1 SGDLS and CDR2 YYNGEE. The V and J ends lost 6 bases and 5 bases respectively, with 14 bases between them. Here the CDR3 reads CASKRAHSTGELFL. DNA of the CDR3: TGTGCCAGCAAAAGAGCCCATAGTACCGGGGAGCTGTTTTTG.

This clonotype has a count of ten or more. This sequence joins TRBV5-4 and TRBJ2-5; TRBD2 matches at 8 bases. V gave up 5 bases and J gave up 5 bases; unmatched junction bases: 5. Germline V gene lookup returns CDR1 SGHNT and CDR2 YYREEE (reference sequence). This CDR3 is built from 13 residues. The CDR3 nucleotides read TGTGCCAGCAGTCAGCGGGAGAGGGAGACCCAGTACTTC. Protein: CASSQRERETQYF.

The V and J genes are TRBV29-1 and TRBJ2-5, with D possibly called TRBD1 or TRBD2 (5 bases each). From germline, CDR1 is SQVTM and CDR2 ANQGSEA. The CDR3 runs 17 residues. Trimming took 1 base from V and 0 from J, leaving 18 bases between them. CDR3 sequence reads: CSVEGRQGVPNQETQYF. In DNA, the CDR3 is TGCAGCGTTGAAGGGAGGCAGGGTGTCCCAAACCAAGAGACCCAGTACTTC. Supplemented by reference TRBV29-1 and TRBJ2-5, the full variable domain reads SAVISQKPSRDICQRGTSLTIQCQVDSQVTMMFWYRQQPGQSLTLIATANQGSEATYESGFVIDKFPISRPNLTFSTLTVSNMSPEDSSIYLCSVEGRQGVPNQETQYFGPGTRLLVL.